This T cell receptor (beta chain) is from a study of shared clonotypes between healthy human individuals. Splitting of each subset's genomic DNA was done evenly across several immunoSEQ plates. Produced via immunoSEQ multiplex PCR; TCRdb's table is partial and in-frame only. The sample consists of more than 400,000 clones, 90% to 96% of them appearing once. CDR1 and CDR2 (germline): SGHTA, FQGNSA. The V segment lost 5 bases and the J segment 8 bases; nucleotides outside the gene matches: 8. The CDR3 is 16 amino acids. Specimen: naive CD4+ T cells sorted from blood. Regarding subset: CD45RA+ positively selected. The source is a woman aged 25 to 45 in good health. The rearrangement uses TRBV7-2 and TRBJ2-2, with TRBD2 matching over 13 bases. CDR3 sequence (DNA): TGTGCCAGCAGCGATGGGGGACTAGCGGGATCTGGGGAGCTGTTTTTT. It is translated as CASSDGGLAGSGELFF.